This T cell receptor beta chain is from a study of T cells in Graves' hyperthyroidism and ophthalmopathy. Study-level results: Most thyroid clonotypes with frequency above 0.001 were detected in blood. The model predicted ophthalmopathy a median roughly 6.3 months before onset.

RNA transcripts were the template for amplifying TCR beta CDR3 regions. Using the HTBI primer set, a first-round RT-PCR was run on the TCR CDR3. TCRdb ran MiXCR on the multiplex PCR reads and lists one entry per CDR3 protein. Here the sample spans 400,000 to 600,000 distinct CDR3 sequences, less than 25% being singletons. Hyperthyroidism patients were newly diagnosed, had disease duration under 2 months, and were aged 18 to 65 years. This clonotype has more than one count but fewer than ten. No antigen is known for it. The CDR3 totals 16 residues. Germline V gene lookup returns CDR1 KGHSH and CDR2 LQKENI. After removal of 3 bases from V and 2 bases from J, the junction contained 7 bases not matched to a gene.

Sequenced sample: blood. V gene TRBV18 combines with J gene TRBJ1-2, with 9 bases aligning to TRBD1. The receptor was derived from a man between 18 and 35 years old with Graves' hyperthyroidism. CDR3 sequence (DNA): TGTGCCAGCTCACCGAAGGACAGGGGATTGAACTATGGCTACACCTTC. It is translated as CASSPKDRGLNYGYTF.